This T cell receptor beta chain originates from a study of T cell responses to AZD1222 COVID-19 vaccine. The CDR3 is made up of 16 amino acids. Trimming took 2 bases from V and 3 from J, leaving 14 bases between them. Germline CDR1 is MNHEY and CDR2 is SMNVEV (reference sequence). Study-level points and caveats: Clonal diversity may have been underestimated, and the donors were mostly white British, with more females than males. Researchers took repertoire samples only after the peak T cell response had come. The CD4 TCRs associated with vaccination extended across spike and predominated at 160-218 and 743-854. Among those given AZD1222, only six were seropositive at baseline.

Details on this clone: The antigen remains undetermined.

Method: immunoSEQ multiplex PCR; TCRdb's copy keeps in-frame clones and lacks some. This table holds about 140,000 clones, approximately 89% found once. This rearrangement joins TRBV27 to TRBJ1-5; D not certain. The TCR comes from an adult who received the AZD1222 COVID-19 vaccine. Sequences were derived from peripheral blood, sampled 28 days after the second AZD1222 dose. In DNA form, the CDR3 reads TGTGCCAGCAGTTTAAGCTATTTCGTCCCCAATCAGCCCCAGCATTTT. Encoded protein: CASSLSYFVPNQPQHF.